This paragraph reports one T cell receptor beta chain. This specimen comes from a study of blood T cell repertoires in COVID-19. Study summary: Samples representing acute and convalescent COVID-19 were sourced from the United States, Italy and Spain. PBMCs, B-cell-depleted T cells, or T cells provided the cDNA or gDNA that made up the material.

Original methodology: Amplified reference gene primers provided the basis for estimating nucleated cell counts. Clones were sequenced by immunoSEQ multiplex PCR, and TCRdb holds only the in-frame ones, with some missing. V, J and clone size were drawn from that table, and D and trimming were deduced from the DNA. The sample lists about 300,000 clones; about 87% were seen once. Trimming took 6 bases from V and 4 from J, leaving 13 bases between them. CDR1 and CDR2 from the germline V gene are SGHAT and FQNNGV. The CDR3 consists of 13 residues. The sample taken for sequencing was peripheral blood. The gene calls are TRBV11-2 and TRBJ2-7; the D gene is possibly TRBD2 (5 bases). This receptor was obtained from a woman under 40 who had recovered from COVID-19. The CDR3, as DNA: TGTGCCAGCAGTCGAGAGGAGGAATACGAGCAGTACTTC. Translating it yields CASSREEEYEQYF.